This T cell receptor beta chain was retrieved from a study of shared clonotypes between healthy human individuals. As for the study in general: Aged 18 to 49, the donors were a couple of women and a few men.

Measured with immunoSEQ multiplex PCR; TCRdb has only the in-frame clones, and not every one. The table includes roughly 2.4 million clones, 95% detected once. This CDR3 contains 15 residues. Trimming removed 4 bases at V and 5 bases at J, with 17 bases between. Looked up from germline, CDR1 is MDHEN and CDR2 is SYDVKM. Notes on this clone: Its specificity is unknown.

Overall study findings and caveats: Clonotypes that were shared across four donors made up approximately 5% of naive CD4 clonotypes.

Input material: naive CD4+ T cells sorted from blood. Subset indicated: CD45RA+ positively selected. The TCR originated in a man younger than 35 in good health. V and J are TRBV28 and TRBJ1-2, with D possibly matching TRBD1 (5 bases). The CDR3: CASSSPAPGPYGYTF. The CDR3 coding sequence is TGTGCCAGCAGTTCTCCCGCTCCGGGACCTTATGGCTACACCTTC.